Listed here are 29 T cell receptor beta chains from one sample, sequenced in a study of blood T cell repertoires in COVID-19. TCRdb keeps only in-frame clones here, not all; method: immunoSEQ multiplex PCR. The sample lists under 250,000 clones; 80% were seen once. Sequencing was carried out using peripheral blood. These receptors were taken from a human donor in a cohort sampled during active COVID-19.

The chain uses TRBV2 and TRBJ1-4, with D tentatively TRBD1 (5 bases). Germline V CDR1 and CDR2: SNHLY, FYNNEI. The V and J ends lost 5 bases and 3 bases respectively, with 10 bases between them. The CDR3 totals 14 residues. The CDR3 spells CASSFQGPNEKLFF. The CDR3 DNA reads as TGTGCCAGCAGTTTCCAGGGTCCTAATGAAAAACTGTTTTTT.

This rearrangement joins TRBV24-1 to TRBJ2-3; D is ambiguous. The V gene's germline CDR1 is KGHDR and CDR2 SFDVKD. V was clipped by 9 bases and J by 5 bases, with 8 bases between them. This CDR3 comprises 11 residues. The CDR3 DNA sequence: TGTGCCACCGAGGTGGGAGATACGCAGTATTTT. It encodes CATEVGDTQYF.

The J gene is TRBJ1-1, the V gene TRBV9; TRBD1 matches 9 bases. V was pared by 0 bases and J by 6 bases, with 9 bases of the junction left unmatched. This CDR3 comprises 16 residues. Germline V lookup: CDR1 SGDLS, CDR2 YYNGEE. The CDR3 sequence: CASSVVKGTGLAEAFF. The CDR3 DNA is TGTGCCAGCAGCGTAGTGAAAGGGACAGGGCTTGCTGAAGCTTTCTTT.

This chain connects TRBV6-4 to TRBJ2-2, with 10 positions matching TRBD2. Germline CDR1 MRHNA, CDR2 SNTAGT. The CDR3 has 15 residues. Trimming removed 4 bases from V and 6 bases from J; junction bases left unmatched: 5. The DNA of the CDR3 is TGTGCCAGCAGTGCGAGCGGGAGGGTAGCCGGGGAGCTGTTTTTT. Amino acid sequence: CASSASGRVAGELFF.

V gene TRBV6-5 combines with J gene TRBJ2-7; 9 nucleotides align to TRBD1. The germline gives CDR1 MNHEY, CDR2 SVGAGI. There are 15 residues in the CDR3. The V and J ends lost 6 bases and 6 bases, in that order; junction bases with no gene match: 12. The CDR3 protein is CASRLQGANPLEQYF. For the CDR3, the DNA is TGTGCCAGCAGACTACAGGGGGCGAACCCTCTCGAGCAGTACTTC.

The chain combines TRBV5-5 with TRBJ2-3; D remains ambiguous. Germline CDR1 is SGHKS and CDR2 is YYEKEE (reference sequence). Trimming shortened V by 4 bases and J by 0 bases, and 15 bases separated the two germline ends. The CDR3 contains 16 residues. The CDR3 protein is CASSPMNYLSTDTQYF. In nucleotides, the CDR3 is TGTGCCAGCAGCCCCATGAACTACCTCAGCACAGATACGCAGTATTTT.

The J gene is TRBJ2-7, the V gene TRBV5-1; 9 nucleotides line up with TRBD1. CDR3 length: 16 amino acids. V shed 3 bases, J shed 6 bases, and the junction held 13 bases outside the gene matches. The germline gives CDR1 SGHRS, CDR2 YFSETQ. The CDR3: CASSSTDRGLLGEQYF. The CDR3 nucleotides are TGCGCCAGCAGCTCGACGGACAGGGGTCTTCTGGGCGAGCAGTACTTC.

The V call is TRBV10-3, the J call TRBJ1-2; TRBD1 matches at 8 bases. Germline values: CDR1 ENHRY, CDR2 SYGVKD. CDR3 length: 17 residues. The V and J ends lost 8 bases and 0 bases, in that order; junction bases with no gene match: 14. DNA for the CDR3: TGTGCCATCGCCGCCAGGGGGCGTTTTGGGTCTAACTATGGCTACACCTTC. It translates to CAIAARGRFGSNYGYTF.

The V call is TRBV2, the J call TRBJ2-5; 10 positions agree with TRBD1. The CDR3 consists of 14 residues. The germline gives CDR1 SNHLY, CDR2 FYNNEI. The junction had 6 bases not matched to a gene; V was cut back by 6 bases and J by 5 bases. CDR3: CASRPTGGQETQYF. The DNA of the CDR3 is TGTGCCAGCAGGCCGACAGGGGGCCAGGAGACCCAGTACTTC. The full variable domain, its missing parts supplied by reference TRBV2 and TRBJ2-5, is EPEVTQTPSHQVTQMGQEVILRCVPISNHLYFYWYRQILGQKVEFLVSFYNNEISEKSEIFDDQFSVERPDGSNFTLKIRSTKLEDSAMYFCASRPTGGQETQYFGPGTRLLVL.

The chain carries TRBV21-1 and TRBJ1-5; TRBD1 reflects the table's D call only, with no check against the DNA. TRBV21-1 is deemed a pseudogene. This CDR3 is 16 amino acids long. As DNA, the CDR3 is TGTGCCAGCAGCAAAGGGCAGGGGGCTGGAAATCAGCCCCAGCATTTT. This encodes CASSKGQGAGNQPQHF.

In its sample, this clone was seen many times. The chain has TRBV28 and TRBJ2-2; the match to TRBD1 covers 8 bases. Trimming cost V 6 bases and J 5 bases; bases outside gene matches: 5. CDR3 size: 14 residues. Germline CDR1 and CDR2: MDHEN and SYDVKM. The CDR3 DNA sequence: TGTGCCAGCAGCGACAGGGGTAAGACCGGGGAGCTGTTTTTT. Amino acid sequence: CASSDRGKTGELFF.

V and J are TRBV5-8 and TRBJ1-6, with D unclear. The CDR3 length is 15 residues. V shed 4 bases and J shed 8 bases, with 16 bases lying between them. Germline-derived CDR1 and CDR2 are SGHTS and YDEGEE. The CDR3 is CASSPAGNIYSPLHF. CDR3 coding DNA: TGTGCCAGCAGCCCTGCGGGAAATATTTATTCACCCCTCCACTTT.

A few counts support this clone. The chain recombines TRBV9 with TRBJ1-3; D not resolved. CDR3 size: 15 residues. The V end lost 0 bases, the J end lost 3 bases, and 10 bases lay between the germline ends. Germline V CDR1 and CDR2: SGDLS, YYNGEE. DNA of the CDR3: TGTGCCAGCAGCGTAGAAATCGGAGGTGGAAACACCATATATTTT. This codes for CASSVEIGGGNTIYF. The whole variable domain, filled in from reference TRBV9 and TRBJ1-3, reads DSGVTQTPKHLITATGQRVTLRCSPRSGDLSVYWYQQSLDQGLQFLIQYYNGEERAKGNILERFSAQQFPDLHSELNLSSLELGDSALYFCASSVEIGGGNTIYFGEGSWLTVV.

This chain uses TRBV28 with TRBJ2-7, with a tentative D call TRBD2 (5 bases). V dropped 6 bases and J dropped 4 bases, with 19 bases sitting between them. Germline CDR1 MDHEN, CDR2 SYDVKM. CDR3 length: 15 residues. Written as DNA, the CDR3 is TGTGCCAGCAGCCCCCGGAACGCGGGCCAGTACGAGCAGTACTTC. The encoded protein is CASSPRNAGQYEQYF.

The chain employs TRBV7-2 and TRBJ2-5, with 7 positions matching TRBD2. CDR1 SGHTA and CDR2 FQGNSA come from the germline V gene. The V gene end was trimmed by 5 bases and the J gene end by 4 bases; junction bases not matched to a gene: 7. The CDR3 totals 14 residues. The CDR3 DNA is TGTGCCAGCAGCCCCGGACTAGTTAGAGAGACCCAGTACTTC. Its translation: CASSPGLVRETQYF. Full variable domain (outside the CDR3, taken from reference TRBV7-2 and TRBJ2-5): GAGVSQSPSNKVTEKGKDVELRCDPISGHTALYWYRQSLGQGLEFLIYFQGNSAPDKSGLPSDRFSAERTGGSVSTLTIQRTQQEDSAVYLCASSPGLVRETQYFGPGTRLLVL.

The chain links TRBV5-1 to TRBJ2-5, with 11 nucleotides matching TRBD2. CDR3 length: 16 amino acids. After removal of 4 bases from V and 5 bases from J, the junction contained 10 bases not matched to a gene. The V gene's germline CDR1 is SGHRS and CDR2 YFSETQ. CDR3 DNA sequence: TGCGCCAGCAGCGCGGGACTAGCGGCCTTGGGGGAGACCCAGTACTTC. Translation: CASSAGLAALGETQYF. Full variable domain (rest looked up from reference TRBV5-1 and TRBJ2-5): KAGVTQTPRYLIKTRGQQVTLSCSPISGHRSVSWYQQTPGQGLQFLFEYFSETQRNKGNFPGRFSGRQFSNSRSEMNVSTLELGDSALYLCASSAGLAALGETQYFGPGTRLLVL.

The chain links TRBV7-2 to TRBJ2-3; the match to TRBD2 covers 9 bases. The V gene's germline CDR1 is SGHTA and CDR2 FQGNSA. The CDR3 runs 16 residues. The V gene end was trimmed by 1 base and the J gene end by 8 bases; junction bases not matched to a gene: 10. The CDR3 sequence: CASSLGSLRGGSTQYF. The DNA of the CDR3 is TGTGCCAGCAGCTTAGGGTCGTTGCGGGGGGGTTCTACGCAGTATTTT.

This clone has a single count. The CDR3 DNA reads as TGTGCCAGCAGCTTAAACGGGGCAGATACGCAGTATTTT. Its translation: CASSLNGADTQYF. The chain links TRBV7-2 to TRBJ2-3, with D perhaps TRBD2 (5 bases). Germline lookup yields CDR1 SGHTA and CDR2 FQGNSA. With 2 bases removed from V and 4 bases from J, the gap between germline ends came to 7 bases. The CDR3 sequence is 13 residues long.

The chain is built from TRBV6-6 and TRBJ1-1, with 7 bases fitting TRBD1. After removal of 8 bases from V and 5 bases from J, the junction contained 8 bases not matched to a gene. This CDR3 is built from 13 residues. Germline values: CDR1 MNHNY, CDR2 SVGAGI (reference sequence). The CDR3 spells CASGSQGRTEAFF. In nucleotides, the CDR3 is TGTGCCAGCGGCTCACAGGGGCGGACTGAAGCTTTCTTT.

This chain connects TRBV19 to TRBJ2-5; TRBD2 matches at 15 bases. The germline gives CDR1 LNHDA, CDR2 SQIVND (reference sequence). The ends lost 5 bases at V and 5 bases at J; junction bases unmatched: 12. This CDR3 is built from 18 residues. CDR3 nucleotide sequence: TGTGCCAGTAGTTTCCCCGGGACTAGCGGGGGGTTCCGGGAGACCCAGTACTTC. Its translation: CASSFPGTSGGFRETQYF.

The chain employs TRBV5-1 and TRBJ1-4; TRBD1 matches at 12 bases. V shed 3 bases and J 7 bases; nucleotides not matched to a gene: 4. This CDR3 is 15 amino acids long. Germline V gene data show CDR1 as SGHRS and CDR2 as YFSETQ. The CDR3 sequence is CASSSWGQGAEKLFF. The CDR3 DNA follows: TGCGCCAGCAGCTCCTGGGGACAGGGGGCTGAAAAACTGTTTTTT. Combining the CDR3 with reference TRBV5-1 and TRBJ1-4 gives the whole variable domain KAGVTQTPRYLIKTRGQQVTLSCSPISGHRSVSWYQQTPGQGLQFLFEYFSETQRNKGNFPGRFSGRQFSNSRSEMNVSTLELGDSALYLCASSSWGQGAEKLFFGSGTQLSVL.

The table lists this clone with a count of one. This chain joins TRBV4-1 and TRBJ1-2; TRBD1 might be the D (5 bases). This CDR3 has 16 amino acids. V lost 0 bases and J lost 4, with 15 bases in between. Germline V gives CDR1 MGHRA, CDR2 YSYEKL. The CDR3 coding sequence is TGCGCCAGCAGCCAAGATCGGGGGAAGAGGAGCTATGGCTACACCTTC. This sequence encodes CASSQDRGKRSYGYTF.

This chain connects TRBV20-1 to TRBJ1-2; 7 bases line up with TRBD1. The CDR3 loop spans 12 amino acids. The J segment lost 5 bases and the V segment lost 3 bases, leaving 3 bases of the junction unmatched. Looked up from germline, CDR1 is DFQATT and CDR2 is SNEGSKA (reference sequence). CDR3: CSASLTGYGYTF. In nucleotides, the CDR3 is TGCAGTGCTAGTCTGACAGGGTATGGCTACACCTTC.

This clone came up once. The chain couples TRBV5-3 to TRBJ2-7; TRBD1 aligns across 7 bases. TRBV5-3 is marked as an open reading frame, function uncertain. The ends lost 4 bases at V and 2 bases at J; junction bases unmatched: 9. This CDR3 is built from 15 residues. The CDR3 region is CARSTTGTETYEQYF. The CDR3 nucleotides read TGTGCCAGAAGCACCACTGGGACAGAGACCTACGAGCAGTACTTC.

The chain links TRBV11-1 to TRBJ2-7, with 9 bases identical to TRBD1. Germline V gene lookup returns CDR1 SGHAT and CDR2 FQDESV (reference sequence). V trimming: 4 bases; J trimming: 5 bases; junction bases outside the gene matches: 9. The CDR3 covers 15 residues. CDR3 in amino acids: CASSSGTGHGHEQYF. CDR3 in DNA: TGTGCCAGCAGCTCGGGGACAGGGCATGGCCACGAGCAGTACTTC.

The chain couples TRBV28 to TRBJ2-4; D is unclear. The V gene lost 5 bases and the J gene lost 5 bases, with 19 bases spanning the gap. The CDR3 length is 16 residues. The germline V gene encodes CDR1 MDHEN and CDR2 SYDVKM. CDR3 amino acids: CASSRTFPSVQNIQYF. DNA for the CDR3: TGTGCCAGCAGTAGAACGTTCCCCTCGGTCCAAAACATTCAGTACTTC.

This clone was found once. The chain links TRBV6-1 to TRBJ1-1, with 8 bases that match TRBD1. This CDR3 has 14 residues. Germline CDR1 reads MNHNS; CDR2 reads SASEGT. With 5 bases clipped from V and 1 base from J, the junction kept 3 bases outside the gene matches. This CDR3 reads CASSTTGANTEAFF. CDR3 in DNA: TGTGCCAGCAGTACGACAGGGGCGAACACTGAAGCTTTCTTT.

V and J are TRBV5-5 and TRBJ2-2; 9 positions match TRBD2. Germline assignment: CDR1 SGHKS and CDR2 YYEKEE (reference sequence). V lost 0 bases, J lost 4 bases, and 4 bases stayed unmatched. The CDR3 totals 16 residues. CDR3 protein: CASSLGLAGSTGELFF. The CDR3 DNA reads TGTGCCAGCAGCTTGGGGCTAGCGGGATCCACCGGGGAGCTGTTTTTT.

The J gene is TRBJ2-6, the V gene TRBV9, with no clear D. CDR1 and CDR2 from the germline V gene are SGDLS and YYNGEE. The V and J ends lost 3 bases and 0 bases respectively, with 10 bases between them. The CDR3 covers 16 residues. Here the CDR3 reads CASSAEAFSGANVLTF. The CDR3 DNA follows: TGTGCCAGCAGCGCCGAGGCCTTCTCTGGGGCCAACGTCCTGACTTTC.